This T cell receptor (beta chain) was sequenced for a study of blood T cell repertoires in COVID-19. In the study overall: PBMCs, B-cell-depleted T cells, or T cells provided the cDNA or gDNA that made up the material.

The method was immunoSEQ multiplex PCR; TCRdb's version includes in-frame clones alone and lacks a portion of them. The profile shows approximately 120,000 clones, around three quarters of them singletons. Germline values: CDR1 SGHRS, CDR2 YFSETQ. V lost 2 bases, J lost 4 bases, and 13 bases lay in between. The CDR3 totals 16 residues. Source material: peripheral blood. The rearrangement joins TRBV5-1 to TRBJ1-6; D might be TRBD1 (5 bases). The sequence was obtained from a human donor in a cohort sampled during active or convalescent COVID-19. The CDR3 loop is CASSLQVTEYNSPLHF. CDR3 DNA sequence: TGCGCCAGCAGCTTACAGGTTACGGAGTATAATTCACCCCTCCACTTT.